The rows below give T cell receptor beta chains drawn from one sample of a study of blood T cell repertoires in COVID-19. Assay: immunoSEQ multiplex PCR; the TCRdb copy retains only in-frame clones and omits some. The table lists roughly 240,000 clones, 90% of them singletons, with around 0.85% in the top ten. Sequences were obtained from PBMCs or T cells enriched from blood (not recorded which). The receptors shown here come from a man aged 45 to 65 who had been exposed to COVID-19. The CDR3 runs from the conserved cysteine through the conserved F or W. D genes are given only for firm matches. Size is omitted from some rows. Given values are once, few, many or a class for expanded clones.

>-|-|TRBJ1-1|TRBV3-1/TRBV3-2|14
CASSPSGSNTEAFF
TGTGCCAGCAGCCCCTCAGGATCGAACACTGAAGCTTTCTTT
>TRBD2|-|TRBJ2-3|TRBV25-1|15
CASRRTSGGSDTQYF
TGTGCCAGCAGGCGGACTAGCGGGGGCTCAGATACGCAGTATTTT
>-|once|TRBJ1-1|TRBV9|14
CASSVVPTSAEAFF
TGTGCCAGCAGCGTAGTCCCTACGTCCGCTGAAGCTTTCTTT
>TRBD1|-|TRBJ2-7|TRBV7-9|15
CASSFGTGGLYEQYF
TGTGCCAGCAGCTTCGGGACAGGGGGCCTCTACGAGCAGTACTTC
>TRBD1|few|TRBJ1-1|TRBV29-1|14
CSGAPDRENTEAFF
TGCAGCGGGGCACCGGACAGGGAGAACACTGAAGCTTTCTTT
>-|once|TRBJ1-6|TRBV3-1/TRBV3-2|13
CASSPYGNSPLHF
TGTGCCAGCAGCCCTTACGGGAATTCACCCCTCCACTTT
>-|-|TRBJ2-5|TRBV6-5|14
CASTPGGRKETQYF
TGTGCCAGCACCCCCGGGGGGCGAAAAGAGACCCAGTACTTC
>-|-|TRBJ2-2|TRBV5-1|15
CASKVQRESTGELFF
TGCGCCAGCAAGGTTCAACGGGAGAGCACCGGGGAGCTGTTTTTT
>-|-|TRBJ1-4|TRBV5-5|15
CASSLDPTTNEKLFF
TGTGCCAGCAGCTTGGATCCTACAACTAATGAAAAACTGTTTTTT
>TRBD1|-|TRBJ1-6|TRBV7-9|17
CASSYDRVSSYNSPLHF
TGTGCCAGCAGTTATGACAGGGTCAGCTCCTATAATTCACCCCTCCACTTT
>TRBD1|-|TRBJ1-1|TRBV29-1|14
CSVVRDRVNTEAFF
TGCAGCGTAGTAAGGGACAGGGTTAACACTGAAGCTTTCTTT
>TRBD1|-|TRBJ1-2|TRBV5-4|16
CASSSNPGQGFGGYTF
TGTGCCAGCAGCTCGAACCCGGGACAGGGGTTTGGAGGCTACACCTTC
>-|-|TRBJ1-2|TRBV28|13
CASSFRGRDGYTF
TGTGCCAGCAGTTTTCGGGGAAGAGATGGCTACACCTTC
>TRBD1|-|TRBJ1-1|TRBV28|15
CASPGTGQLNTEAFF
TGTGCCAGCCCCGGGACAGGGCAATTGAACACTGAAGCTTTCTTT
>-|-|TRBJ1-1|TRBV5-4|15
CASSLAGGMNTEAFF
TGTGCCAGCAGCTTGGCCGGGGGTATGAACACTGAAGCTTTCTTT
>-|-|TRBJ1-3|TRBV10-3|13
CAIGVGSGNTIYF
TGTGCCATCGGAGTGGGCTCTGGAAACACCATATATTTT
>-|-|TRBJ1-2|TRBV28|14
CASSMRKSNYGYTF
TGTGCCAGCAGTATGAGGAAGTCTAACTATGGCTACACCTTC
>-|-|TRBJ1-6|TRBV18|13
CASSENRVPPLHF
TGTGCCAGCTCCGAAAACAGGGTGCCACCCCTCCACTTT
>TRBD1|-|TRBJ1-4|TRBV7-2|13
CASSSRQGEKLFF
TGTGCCAGCAGCTCCAGACAGGGTGAAAAACTGTTTTTT
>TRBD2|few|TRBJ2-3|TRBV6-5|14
CASSYLAGTDTQYF
TGTGCCAGCAGTTACCTAGCGGGAACAGATACGCAGTATTTT
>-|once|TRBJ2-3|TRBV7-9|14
CAIDPRGSTDTQYF
TGTGCCATAGACCCCCGGGGGAGCACAGATACGCAGTATTTT
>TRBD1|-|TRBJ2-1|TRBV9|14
CASSVAGTDNEQFF
TGTGCCAGCAGCGTAGCGGGGACAGACAATGAGCAGTTCTTC
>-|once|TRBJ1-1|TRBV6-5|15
CASSYKTGANTEAFF
TGTGCCAGCAGTTACAAGACAGGAGCGAACACTGAAGCTTTCTTT
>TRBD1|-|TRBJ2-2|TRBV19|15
CASTWGTGGTGELFF
TGTGCCAGCACTTGGGGGACAGGCGGCACCGGGGAGCTGTTTTTT
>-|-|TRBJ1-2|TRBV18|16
CASSPPPGNSWYGYTF
TGTGCCAGCTCACCACCGCCAGGGAATTCGTGGTATGGCTACACCTTC
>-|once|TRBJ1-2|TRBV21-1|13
CASSKDRVCGYTF
TGTGCCAGCAGCAAGGACAGGGTATGCGGCTACACCTTC